This passage covers 7 T cell receptor beta chains from one sample sequenced in a study of patients with pleural tuberculosis. TCRdb re-called the reads through MiXCR, storing one row per CDR3 protein. Of 29,000 or so distinct CDR3 sequences listed, 18% are singletons. The material sequenced was peripheral blood. These receptors were obtained from a human donor with pleural tuberculosis.

In this sample, this clonotype is medium-sized. The J gene is TRBJ2-1, the V gene TRBV20-1; 14 bases align to TRBD2. This CDR3 region has 16 residues. Germline assignment: CDR1 DFQATT and CDR2 SNEGSKA (reference sequence). Germline trimming cut 2 bases from V and 8 bases from J; bases unmatched to any gene: 8. CDR3 sequence reads: CSARSAGTSGSYEQFF. CDR3 nucleotides: TGCAGTGCTAGATCCGCCGGGACTAGCGGGAGCTATGAGCAGTTCTTC.

Worth noting for this clonotype: At one end, the junction sequence differs from germline, possibly due to a read error. The V and J genes are TRBV10-3 and TRBJ1-2; TRBD1 aligns across 8 bases. Germline V gene sequence: CDR1 ENHRY, CDR2 SYGVKD. CDR3 length: 14 amino acids. The CDR3 region is CAISGTGRPYGYTF. The CDR3 DNA is TGTGCCATTAGTGGGACAGGAAGGCCCTATGGCTACACCTTC.

This clonotype has a count of ten or more. CDR3 coding DNA: TGTGCCAGCAGGGGGAGGCGGTACAGGGGGCTCGCTGAAGCTTTCTTT. Its protein product is CASRGRRYRGLAEAFF. This chain joins TRBV27 and TRBJ1-1; TRBD1 aligns across 9 bases. V lost 6 bases to trimming and J lost 6 bases; unmatched junction nucleotides: 14. Germline V gene data show CDR1 as MNHEY and CDR2 as SMNVEV (reference sequence). The CDR3 is made up of 16 amino acids.

The table lists this clonotype with many counts. The chain joins TRBV6-1 to TRBJ2-5; the D gene is possibly TRBD1 (5 bases). The CDR3 loop spans 13 amino acids. Trimming stripped 6 bases from V and 5 bases from J, with 13 bases between. Germline V gives CDR1 MNHNS, CDR2 SASEGT. The CDR3 loop is CASRLPGMETQYF. CDR3 nucleotides: TGTGCCAGCAGACTTCCAGGGATGGAGACCCAGTACTTC.

This clonotype appeared many times. The chain joins TRBV2 to TRBJ2-3; no definite D call. The CDR3 covers 13 residues. CDR1 and CDR2 from the germline V gene are SNHLY and FYNNEI. V lost 7 bases to trimming and J lost 1 base, with 9 bases between them. The CDR3 nucleotides read TGTGCCAGCATAGGCGACCGCACAGATACGCAGTATTTT. This codes for CASIGDRTDTQYF.

This clonotype was counted many times. J is TRBJ2-6 and V is TRBV20-1; the match to TRBD2 covers 8 bases. Looked up from germline, CDR1 is DFQATT and CDR2 is SNEGSKA (reference sequence). V was pared by 5 bases and J by 4 bases, with 10 bases of the junction left unmatched. This CDR3 is 16 amino acids long. The CDR3 region has the DNA TGCAGTGCTCCCAATAGCGGGAACACCGGGGCCAACGTCCTGACTTTC. Translation: CSAPNSGNTGANVLTF.

The genes are TRBV13 and TRBJ2-5; D tentatively reads TRBD1 or TRBD2 (5 bases each). This CDR3 region has 14 residues. CDR1 is PRHDT, CDR2 FYEKMQ, per germline (reference sequence). V was clipped by 5 bases and J by 5 bases, with 15 bases between them. This chain's CDR3 is CASSAGTPKETQYF. As DNA, the CDR3 is TGTGCCAGCAGCGCCGGGACGCCGAAGGAGACCCAGTACTTC.